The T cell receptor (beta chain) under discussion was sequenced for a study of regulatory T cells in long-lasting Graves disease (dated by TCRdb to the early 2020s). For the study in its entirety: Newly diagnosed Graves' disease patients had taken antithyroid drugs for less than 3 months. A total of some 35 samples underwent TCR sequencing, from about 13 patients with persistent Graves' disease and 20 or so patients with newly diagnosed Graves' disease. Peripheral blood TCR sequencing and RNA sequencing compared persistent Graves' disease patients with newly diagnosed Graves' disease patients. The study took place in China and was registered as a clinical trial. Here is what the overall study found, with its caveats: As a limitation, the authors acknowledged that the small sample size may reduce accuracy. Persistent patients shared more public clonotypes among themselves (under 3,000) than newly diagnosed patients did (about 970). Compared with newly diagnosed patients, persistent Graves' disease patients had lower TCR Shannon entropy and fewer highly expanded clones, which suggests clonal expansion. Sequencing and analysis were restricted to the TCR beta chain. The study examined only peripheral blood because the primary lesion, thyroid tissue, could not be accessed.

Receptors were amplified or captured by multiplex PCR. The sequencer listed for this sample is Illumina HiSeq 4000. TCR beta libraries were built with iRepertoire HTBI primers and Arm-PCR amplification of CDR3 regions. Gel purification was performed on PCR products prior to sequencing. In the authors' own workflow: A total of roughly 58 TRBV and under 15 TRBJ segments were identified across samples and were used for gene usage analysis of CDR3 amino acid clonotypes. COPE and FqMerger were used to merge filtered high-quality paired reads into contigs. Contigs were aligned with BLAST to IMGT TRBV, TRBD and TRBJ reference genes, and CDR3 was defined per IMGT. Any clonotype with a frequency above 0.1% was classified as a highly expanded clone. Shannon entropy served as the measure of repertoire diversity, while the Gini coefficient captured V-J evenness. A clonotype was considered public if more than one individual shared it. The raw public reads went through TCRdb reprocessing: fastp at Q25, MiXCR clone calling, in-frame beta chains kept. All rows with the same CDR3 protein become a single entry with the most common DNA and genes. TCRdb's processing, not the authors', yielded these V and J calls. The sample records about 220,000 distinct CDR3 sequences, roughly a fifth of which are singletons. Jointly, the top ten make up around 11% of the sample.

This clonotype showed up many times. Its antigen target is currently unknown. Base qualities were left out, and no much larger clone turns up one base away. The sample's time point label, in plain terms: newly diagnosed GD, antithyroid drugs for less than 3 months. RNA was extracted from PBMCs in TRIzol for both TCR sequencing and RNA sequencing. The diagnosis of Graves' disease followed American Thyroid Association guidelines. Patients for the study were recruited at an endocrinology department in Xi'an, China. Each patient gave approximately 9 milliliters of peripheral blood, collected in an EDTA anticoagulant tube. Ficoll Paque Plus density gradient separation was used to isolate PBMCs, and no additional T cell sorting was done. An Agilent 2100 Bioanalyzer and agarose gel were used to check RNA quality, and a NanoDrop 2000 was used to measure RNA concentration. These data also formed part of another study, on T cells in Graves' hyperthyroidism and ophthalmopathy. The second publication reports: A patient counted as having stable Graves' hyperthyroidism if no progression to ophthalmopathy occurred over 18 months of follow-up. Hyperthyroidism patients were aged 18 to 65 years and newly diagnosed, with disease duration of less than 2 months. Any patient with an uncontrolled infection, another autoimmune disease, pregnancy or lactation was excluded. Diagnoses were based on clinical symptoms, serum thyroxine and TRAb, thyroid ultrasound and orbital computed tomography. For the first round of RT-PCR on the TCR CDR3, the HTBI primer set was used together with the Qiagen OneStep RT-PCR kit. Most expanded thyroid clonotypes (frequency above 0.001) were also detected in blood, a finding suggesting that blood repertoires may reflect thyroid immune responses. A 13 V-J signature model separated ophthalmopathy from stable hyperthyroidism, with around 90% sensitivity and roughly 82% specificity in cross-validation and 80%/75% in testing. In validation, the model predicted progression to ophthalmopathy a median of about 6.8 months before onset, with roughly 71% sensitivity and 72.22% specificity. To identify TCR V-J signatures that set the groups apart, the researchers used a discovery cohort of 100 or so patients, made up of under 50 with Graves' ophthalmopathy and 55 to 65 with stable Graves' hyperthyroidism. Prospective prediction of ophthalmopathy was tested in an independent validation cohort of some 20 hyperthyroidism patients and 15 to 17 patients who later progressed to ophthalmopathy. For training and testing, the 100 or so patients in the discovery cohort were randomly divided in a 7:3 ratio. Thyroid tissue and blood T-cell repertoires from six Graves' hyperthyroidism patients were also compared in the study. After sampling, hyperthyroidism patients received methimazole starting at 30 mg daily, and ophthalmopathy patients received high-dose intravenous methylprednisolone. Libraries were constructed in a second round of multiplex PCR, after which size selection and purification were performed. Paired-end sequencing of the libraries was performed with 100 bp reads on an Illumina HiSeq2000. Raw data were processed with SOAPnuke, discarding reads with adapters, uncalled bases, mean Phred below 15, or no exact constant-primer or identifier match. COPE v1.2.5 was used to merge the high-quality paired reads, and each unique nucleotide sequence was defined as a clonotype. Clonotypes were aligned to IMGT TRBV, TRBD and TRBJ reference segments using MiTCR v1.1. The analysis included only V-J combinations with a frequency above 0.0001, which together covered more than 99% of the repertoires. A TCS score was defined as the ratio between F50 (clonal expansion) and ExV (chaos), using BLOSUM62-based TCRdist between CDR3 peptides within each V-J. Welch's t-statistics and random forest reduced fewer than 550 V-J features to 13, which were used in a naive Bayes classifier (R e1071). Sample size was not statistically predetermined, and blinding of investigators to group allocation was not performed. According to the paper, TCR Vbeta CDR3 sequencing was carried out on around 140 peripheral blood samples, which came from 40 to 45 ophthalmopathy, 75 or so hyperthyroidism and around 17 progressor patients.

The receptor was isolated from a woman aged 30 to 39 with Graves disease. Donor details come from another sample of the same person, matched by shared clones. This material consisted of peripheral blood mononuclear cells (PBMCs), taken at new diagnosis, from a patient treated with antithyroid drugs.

The CDR3: CASSAGGTPVRSPLHF. The bases read TGTGCCAGCTCTGCCGGGGGGACACCGGTTCGTTCACCCCTCCACTTT. The chain links TRBV18 with TRBJ1-6, with a tentative D gene TRBD1 over 6 matching bases. Including cysteine and phenylalanine, the CDR3 has 16 amino acids. CDR3 DNA only is kept here, 48 bases in frame from base 1. From the germline V gene, CDR1 is KGHSH and CDR2 is LQKENI. Cut back by 6 bases and 9 bases, the V and J ends lie 21 bases apart. The entire variable domain, with the stretches around the CDR3 drawn from the reference TRBV18 and TRBJ1-6 proteins, is NAGVMQNPRHLVRRRGQEARLRCSPMKGHSHVYWYRQLPEEGLKFMVYLQKENIIDESGMPKERFSAEFPKEGPSILRIQQVVRGDSAAYFCASSAGGTPVRSPLHFGNGTRLTVT.